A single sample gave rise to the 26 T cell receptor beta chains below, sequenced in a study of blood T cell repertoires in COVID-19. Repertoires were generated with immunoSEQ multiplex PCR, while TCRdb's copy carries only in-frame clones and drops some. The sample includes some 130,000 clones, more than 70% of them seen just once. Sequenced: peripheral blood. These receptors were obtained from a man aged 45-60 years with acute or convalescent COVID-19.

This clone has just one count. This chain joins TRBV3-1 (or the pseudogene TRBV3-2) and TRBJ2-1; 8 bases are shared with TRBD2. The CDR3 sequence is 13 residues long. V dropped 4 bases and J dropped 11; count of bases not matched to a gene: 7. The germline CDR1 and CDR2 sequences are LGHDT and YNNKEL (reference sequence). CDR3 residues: CASSLGSGGKQFF. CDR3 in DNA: TGTGCCAGCAGCCTTGGAAGCGGGGGAAAGCAGTTCTTC.

CDR3 residues: CASRPSPGSTEAFF. The CDR3 nucleotides are TGTGCCAGCAGACCTTCCCCGGGAAGCACTGAAGCTTTCTTT. The chain uses TRBV28 and TRBJ1-1; no clear D. Germline V gene sequence: CDR1 MDHEN, CDR2 SYDVKM. This CDR3 spans 14 amino acids. Trimming cost V 6 bases and J 4 bases, with 15 bases left between them.

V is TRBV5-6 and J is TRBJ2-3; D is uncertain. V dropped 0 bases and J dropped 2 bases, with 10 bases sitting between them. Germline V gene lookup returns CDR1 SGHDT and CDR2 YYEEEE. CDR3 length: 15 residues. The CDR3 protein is CASSLVVQFTDTQYF. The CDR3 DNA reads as TGTGCCAGCAGCTTGGTGGTACAGTTCACAGATACGCAGTATTTT.

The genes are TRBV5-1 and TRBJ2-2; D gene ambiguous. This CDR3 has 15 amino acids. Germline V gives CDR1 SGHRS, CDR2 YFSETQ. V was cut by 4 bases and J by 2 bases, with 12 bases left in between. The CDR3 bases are TGCGCCAGCAGCCTGTTATCGGGTAACACCGGGGAGCTGTTTTTT. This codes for CASSLLSGNTGELFF.

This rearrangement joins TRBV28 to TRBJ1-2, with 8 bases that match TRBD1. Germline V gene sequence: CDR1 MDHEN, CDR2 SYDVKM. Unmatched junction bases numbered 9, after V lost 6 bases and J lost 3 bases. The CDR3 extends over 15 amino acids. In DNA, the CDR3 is TGTGCCAGCAGCCTTCCGGGACAGGCTGACTATGGCTACACCTTC. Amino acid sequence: CASSLPGQADYGYTF.

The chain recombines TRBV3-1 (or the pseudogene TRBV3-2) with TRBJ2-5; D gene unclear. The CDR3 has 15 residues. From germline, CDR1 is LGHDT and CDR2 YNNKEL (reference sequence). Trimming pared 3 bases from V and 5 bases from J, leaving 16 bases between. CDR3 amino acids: CASSQQNLLEETQYF. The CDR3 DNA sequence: TGTGCCAGCAGCCAGCAGAATCTCTTGGAGGAGACCCAGTACTTC.

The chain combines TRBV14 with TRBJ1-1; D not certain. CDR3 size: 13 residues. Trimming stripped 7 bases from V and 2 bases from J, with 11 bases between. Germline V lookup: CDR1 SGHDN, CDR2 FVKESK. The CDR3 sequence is CASKEQVNTEAFF. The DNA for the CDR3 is TGTGCCAGCAAAGAACAAGTAAACACTGAAGCTTTCTTT.

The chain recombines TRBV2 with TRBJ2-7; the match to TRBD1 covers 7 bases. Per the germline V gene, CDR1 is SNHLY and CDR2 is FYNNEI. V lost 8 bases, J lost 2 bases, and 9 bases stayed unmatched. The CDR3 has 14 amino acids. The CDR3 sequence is CASVRTGRTYEQYF. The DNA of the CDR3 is TGTGCCAGCGTGAGGACAGGCCGAACCTACGAGCAGTACTTC.

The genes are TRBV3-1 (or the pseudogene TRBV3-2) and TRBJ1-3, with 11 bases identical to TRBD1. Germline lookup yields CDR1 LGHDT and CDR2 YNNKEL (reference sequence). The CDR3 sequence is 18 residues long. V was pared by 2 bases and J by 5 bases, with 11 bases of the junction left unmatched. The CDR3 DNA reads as TGTGCCAGCAGCCAACGGCGAGGGGACAGGGGGTTTCGAAACACCATATATTTT. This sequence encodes CASSQRRGDRGFRNTIYF.

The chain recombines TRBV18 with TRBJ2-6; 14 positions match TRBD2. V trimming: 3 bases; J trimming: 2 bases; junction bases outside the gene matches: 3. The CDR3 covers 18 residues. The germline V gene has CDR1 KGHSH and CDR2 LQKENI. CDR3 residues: CASSPTTSGGAGANVLTF. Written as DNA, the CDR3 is TGTGCCAGCTCACCTACGACTAGCGGGGGGGCTGGGGCCAACGTCCTGACTTTC.

DNA of the CDR3: TGTGCCAGCAGCCGGGGACAGTCAAATTCACCCCTCCACTTT. Translation: CASSRGQSNSPLHF. The genes are TRBV3-1 (or the pseudogene TRBV3-2) and TRBJ1-6, with 7 bases identical to TRBD1. This CDR3 comprises 14 residues. The junction had 4 bases not matched to a gene; V was cut back by 4 bases and J by 7 bases. From germline, CDR1 is LGHDT and CDR2 YNNKEL (reference sequence).

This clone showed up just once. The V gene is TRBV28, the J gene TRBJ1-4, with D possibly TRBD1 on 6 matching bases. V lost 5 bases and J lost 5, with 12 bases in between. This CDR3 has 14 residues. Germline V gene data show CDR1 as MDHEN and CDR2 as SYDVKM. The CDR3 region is CASSEQGTNEKLFF. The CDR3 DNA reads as TGTGCCAGCAGTGAACAGGGTACCAATGAAAAACTGTTTTTT.

The CDR3 protein is CSVSPFPPGQGNTGELFF. The CDR3 nucleotides are TGCAGCGTTAGTCCTTTTCCACCGGGACAGGGGAACACCGGGGAGCTGTTTTTT. V usage is TRBV29-1 and J usage is TRBJ2-2, with 9 bases lining up with TRBD1. With V trimmed by 5 bases and J by 1 base, 14 bases remained unmatched. CDR1 is SQVTM and CDR2 is ANQGSEA in the germline V gene. The CDR3 spans 18 residues.

The CDR3 DNA reads TGTGCCACCAGCAATCCGCCGGGGCTAGCGGGAGTTAACACCGGGGAGCTGTTTTTT. It yields the protein CATSNPPGLAGVNTGELFF. The V gene is TRBV15, the J gene TRBJ2-2, with TRBD2 matching over 10 bases. The germline V gene has CDR1 LNHNV and CDR2 YYDKDF (reference sequence). After removal of 4 bases from V and 2 bases from J, the junction contained 13 bases not matched to a gene. The CDR3 contains 19 residues.

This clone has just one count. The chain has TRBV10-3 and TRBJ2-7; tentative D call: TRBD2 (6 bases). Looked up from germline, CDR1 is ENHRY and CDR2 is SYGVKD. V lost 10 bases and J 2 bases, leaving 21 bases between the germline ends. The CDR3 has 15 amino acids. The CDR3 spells CATGPGGAGPYEQYF. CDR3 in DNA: TGTGCCACTGGTCCCGGAGGAGCGGGCCCCTACGAGCAGTACTTC.

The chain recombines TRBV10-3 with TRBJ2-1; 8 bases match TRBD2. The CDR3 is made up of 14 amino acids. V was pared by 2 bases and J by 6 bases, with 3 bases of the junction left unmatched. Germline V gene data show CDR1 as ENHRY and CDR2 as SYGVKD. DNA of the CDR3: TGTGCCATCAGTGAGCGGGGGGGCTTCAATGAGCAGTTCTTC. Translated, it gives CAISERGGFNEQFF.

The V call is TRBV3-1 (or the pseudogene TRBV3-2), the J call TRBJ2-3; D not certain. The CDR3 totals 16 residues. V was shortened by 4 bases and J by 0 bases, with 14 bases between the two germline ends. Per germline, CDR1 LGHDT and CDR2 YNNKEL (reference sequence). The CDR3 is CASSPGGWRSTDTQYF. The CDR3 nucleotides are TGTGCCAGCAGCCCCGGTGGTTGGCGGAGCACAGATACGCAGTATTTT.

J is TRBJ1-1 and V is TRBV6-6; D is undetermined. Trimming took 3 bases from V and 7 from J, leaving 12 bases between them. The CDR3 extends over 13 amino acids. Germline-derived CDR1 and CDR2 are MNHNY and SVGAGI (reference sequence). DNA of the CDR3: TGTGCCAGCAGTTATGGAGGGATCATTGAAGCTTTCTTT. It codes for CASSYGGIIEAFF.

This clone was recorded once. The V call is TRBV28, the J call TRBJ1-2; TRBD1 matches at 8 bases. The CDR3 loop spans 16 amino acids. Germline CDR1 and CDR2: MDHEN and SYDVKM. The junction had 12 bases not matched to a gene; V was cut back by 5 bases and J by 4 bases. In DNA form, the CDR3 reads TGTGCCAGCAGTCGCCTGCAGGGGGCATGGAGCTATGGCTACACCTTC. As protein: CASSRLQGAWSYGYTF.

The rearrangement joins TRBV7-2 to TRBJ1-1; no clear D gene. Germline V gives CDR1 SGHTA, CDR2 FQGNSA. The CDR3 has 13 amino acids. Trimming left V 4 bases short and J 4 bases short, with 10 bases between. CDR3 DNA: TGTGCCAGCAGCTCCACACGGGGCACTGAAGCTTTCTTT. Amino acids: CASSSTRGTEAFF.

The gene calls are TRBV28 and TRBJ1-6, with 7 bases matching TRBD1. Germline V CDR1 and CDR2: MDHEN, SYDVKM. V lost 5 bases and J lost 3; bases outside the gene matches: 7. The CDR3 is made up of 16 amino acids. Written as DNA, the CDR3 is TGTGCCAGCAGTACCATAGGGACAGACTATAATTCACCCCTCCACTTT. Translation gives CASSTIGTDYNSPLHF.

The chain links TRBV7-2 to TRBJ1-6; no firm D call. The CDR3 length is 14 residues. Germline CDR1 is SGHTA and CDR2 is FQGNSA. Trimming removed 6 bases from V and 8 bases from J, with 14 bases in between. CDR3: CASRPRSRYSPLHF. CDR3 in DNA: TGTGCCAGCAGACCAAGATCGCGCTATTCACCCCTCCACTTT. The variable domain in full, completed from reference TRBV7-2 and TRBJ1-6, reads GAGVSQSPSNKVTEKGKDVELRCDPISGHTALYWYRQSLGQGLEFLIYFQGNSAPDKSGLPSDRFSAERTGGSVSTLTIQRTQQEDSAVYLCASRPRSRYSPLHFGNGTRLTVT.

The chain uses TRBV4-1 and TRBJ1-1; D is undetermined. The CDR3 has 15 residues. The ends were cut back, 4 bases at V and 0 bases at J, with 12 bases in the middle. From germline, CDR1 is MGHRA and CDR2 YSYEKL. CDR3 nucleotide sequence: TGCGCCAGCAGCCGAGGCCTCGGCGTGAACACTGAAGCTTTCTTT. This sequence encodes CASSRGLGVNTEAFF.

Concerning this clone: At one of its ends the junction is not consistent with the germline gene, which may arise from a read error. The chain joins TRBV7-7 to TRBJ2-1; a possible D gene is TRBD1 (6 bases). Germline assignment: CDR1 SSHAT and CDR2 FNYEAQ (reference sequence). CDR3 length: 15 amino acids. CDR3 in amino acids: CASSVAGARYNEQFF. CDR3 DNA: TGTGCTAGCAGCGTCGCAGGGGCGCGTTACAATGAGCAGTTCTTC.

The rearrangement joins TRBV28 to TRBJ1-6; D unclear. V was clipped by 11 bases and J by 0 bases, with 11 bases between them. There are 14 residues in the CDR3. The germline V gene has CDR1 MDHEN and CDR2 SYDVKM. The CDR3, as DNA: TGTGCCGGCTCGGAGGGCTCCTATAATTCACCCCTCCACTTT. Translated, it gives CAGSEGSYNSPLHF.

The CDR3 nucleotides are TGTGCCAGCAGTTTATACGGGGAACCCTATGGCTACACCTTC. Translated, it gives CASSLYGEPYGYTF. V gene TRBV28 combines with J gene TRBJ1-2; no clear D gene. Trimming removed 1 base at V and 4 bases at J, with 10 bases between. This CDR3 spans 14 amino acids. Per the germline V gene, CDR1 is MDHEN and CDR2 is SYDVKM.